This T cell receptor (beta chain) was profiled in a study of radiotherapy plus CTLA-4 blockade in lung cancer. Study context: Objective responses were recorded in around 18% of patients, with disease control recorded in 25% to 40%.

As to this clone: What it recognizes is unknown.

The assay was immunoSEQ multiplex PCR, and TCRdb's table has in-frame clones only and misses some. The sample has about 110,000 clones, approximately 87% seen once. Study-level results: In blood, tumor-derived TCR clones expanded after radiotherapy plus ipilimumab. How blood T cell clones changed early, along with interferon-beta, reportedly forecast response best.

Trimming took off 3 bases at V and 5 bases at J, with 10 bases between the two ends. The V gene's germline CDR1 is SEHNR and CDR2 FQNEAQ (reference sequence). The CDR3 totals 13 residues. Specimen: peripheral blood, collected from a patient treated with radiotherapy plus ipilimumab. V is TRBV7-9 and J is TRBJ1-2, with D possibly being TRBD1 (5 bases). This TCR derives from a human donor with non-small cell lung cancer that progressed on radiotherapy plus ipilimumab. Some clones in this sample may be carry-over from other donors' samples. The CDR3 spells CASSLPGPYGYTF. CDR3 in DNA: TGTGCCAGCAGCTTGCCAGGGCCGTATGGCTACACCTTC. Drawing the rest from reference TRBV7-9 and TRBJ1-2, the complete variable domain is DTGVSQNPRHKITKRGQNVTFRCDPISEHNRLYWYRQTLGQGPEFLTYFQNEAQLEKSRLLSDRFSAERPKGSFSTLEIQRTEQGDSAMYLCASSLPGPYGYTFGSGTRLTVV.